The entry below describes one T cell receptor beta chain. Its matching antigen is unknown. This entry belongs to a study of OX40 agonist ivuxolimab in advanced cancers. The wider study: Treatment of patients was with ivuxolimab, an agonistic anti-OX40 (CD134) antibody. Whole-study findings and limits: Undetermined was the antigen specificity of the expanded peripheral T cells.

This table comes from immunoSEQ multiplex PCR, and its TCRdb copy is limited to in-frame clones, with some not included. The sample lists about 120,000 clones; more than 80% were seen once. The CDR3 runs to 15 residues. Germline V CDR1 and CDR2: SGHRS, YFSETQ. The V gene end was trimmed by 3 bases and the J gene end by 7 bases; junction bases not matched to a gene: 6. The receptor was derived from an adult with an advanced solid tumor such as melanoma, head and neck, liver or kidney cancer. The sequencing here drew on CD4+ or CD8+ T cells sorted from blood, taken in a trial of the OX40 agonist ivuxolimab. The chain recombines TRBV5-1 with TRBJ2-1, with 11 bases identical to TRBD1. In DNA, the CDR3 is TGCGCCAGCAGCTACGGGACAGGGGGGCTTAATGAGCAGTTCTTC. Translation: CASSYGTGGLNEQFF.